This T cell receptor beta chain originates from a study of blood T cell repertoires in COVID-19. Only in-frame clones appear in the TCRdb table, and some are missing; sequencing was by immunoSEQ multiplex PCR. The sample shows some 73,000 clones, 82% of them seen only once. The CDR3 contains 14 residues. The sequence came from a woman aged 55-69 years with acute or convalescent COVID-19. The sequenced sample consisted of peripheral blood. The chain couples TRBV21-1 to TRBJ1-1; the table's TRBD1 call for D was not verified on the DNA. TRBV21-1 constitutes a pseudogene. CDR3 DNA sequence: TGTGCCAGCAGCCTCCGGGACAGGGACACTGAAGCTTTCTTT. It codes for CASSLRDRDTEAFF.